This T cell receptor (beta chain) was sequenced in a study of beta chain features in type 1 diabetes. Findings of the study overall: Patients' naive, central memory and regulatory TCRB repertoires appeared more alike than those of healthy donors. TCRB CDR3s from Type 1 diabetes patients were moderately but significantly shorter in all four CD4+ subsets.

This clone was observed a handful of times. Its antigen remains unidentified. Expressed TCRB transcripts were sequenced because the entire RNA isolate underwent reverse transcription. Here immunoSEQ multiplex PCR was the method, and the copy in TCRdb shows in-frame clones only, minus some. The sample includes 680,000 or so clones, around an eighth of them seen just once. CDR3 size: 17 residues. Germline V gene data show CDR1 as SGHDN and CDR2 as FVKESK. J gave up 3 bases and V 2 bases, and 12 bases lay outside the gene matches. The chain recombines TRBV14 with TRBJ2-7; the match to TRBD1 covers 8 bases. Sample: naive CD4+ T cells from blood. This sequence originates from a man younger than 35 with type 1 diabetes. This chain's CDR3 is CASSQRGTGNWGYEQYF. For the CDR3, the DNA is TGTGCCAGCAGCCAACGCGGGACAGGCAACTGGGGCTACGAGCAGTACTTC.